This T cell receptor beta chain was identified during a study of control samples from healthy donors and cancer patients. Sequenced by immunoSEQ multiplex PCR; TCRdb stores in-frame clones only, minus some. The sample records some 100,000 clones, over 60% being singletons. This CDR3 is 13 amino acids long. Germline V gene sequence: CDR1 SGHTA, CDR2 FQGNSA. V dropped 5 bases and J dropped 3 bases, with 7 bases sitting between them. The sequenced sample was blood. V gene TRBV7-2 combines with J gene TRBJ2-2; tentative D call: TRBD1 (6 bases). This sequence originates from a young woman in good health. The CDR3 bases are TGTGCCAGCAGCAACAGGGACACCGGGGAGCTGTTTTTT. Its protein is CASSNRDTGELFF.